A single sample gave rise to the 23 T cell receptor beta chains below, sequenced in a study of T cell responses to AZD1222 COVID-19 vaccine. Profiled with immunoSEQ multiplex PCR; TCRdb holds only in-frame clones, not every one. The sample lists roughly 76,000 clones; around 86% were seen once. The specimen was peripheral blood, collected on day 0 of AZD1222 vaccination. These receptors were obtained from an adult in good health.

This chain joins TRBV28 and TRBJ2-2, with TRBD2 identical over 11 bases. V shed 6 bases and J 4 bases; nucleotides not matched to a gene: 10. This CDR3 is built from 17 residues. In germline, CDR1 is MDHEN, CDR2 SYDVKM. CDR3 sequence: CASRAGTSGVGTGELFF. CDR3 sequence (DNA): TGTGCCAGCAGAGCCGGGACTAGCGGTGTCGGCACCGGGGAGCTGTTTTTT.

V gene TRBV7-2 combines with J gene TRBJ2-7, with D perhaps TRBD1 (5 bases). This CDR3 has 15 residues. Germline CDR1 reads SGHTA; CDR2 reads FQGNSA. The V gene lost 4 bases and the J gene lost 4 bases, with 17 bases spanning the gap. CDR3 in amino acids: CASSWDSRERYEQYF. The CDR3 nucleotides read TGTGCCAGCAGCTGGGATTCCAGGGAACGATACGAGCAGTACTTC. Full variable domain (outside the CDR3, taken from reference TRBV7-2 and TRBJ2-7): GAGVSQSPSNKVTEKGKDVELRCDPISGHTALYWYRQSLGQGLEFLIYFQGNSAPDKSGLPSDRFSAERTGGSVSTLTIQRTQQEDSAVYLCASSWDSRERYEQYFGPGTRLTVT.

This sequence joins TRBV7-3 and TRBJ2-2; 8 nucleotides align to TRBD1. J was trimmed by 7 bases and V by 0 bases; bases with no gene match: 10. The CDR3 is made up of 17 amino acids. The V gene's germline CDR1 is SGHTA and CDR2 FQGTGA. The CDR3 sequence: CASSLTPYGTGFGELFF. CDR3 sequence (DNA): TGTGCCAGCAGCTTAACCCCTTATGGGACAGGTTTCGGGGAGCTGTTTTTT. The variable domain in full, completed from reference TRBV7-3 and TRBJ2-2, reads GAGVSQTPSNKVTEKGKYVELRCDPISGHTALYWYRQSLGQGPEFLIYFQGTGAADDSGLPNDRFFAVRPEGSVSTLKIQRTERGDSAVYLCASSLTPYGTGFGELFFGEGSRLTVL.

The gene calls are TRBV5-1 and TRBJ1-4, with D uncertain. The V end lost 7 bases, the J end lost 5 bases, and 12 bases lay between the germline ends. Germline CDR1 and CDR2: SGHRS and YFSETQ. The CDR3 covers 13 residues. This CDR3 is CASSNSPNEKLFF. CDR3 in DNA: TGCGCCAGCTCTAACAGCCCAAATGAAAAACTGTTTTTT.

V usage is TRBV4-3 and J usage is TRBJ2-7; D is perhaps TRBD2 (7 bases). This CDR3 has 18 residues. Deletions cut 0 bases from V and 0 bases from J, with 18 bases between. Per the germline V gene, CDR1 is LGHNA and CDR2 is YSLEER. The CDR3 DNA follows: TGCGCCAGCAGCCAAGAAAACCGGGGGAGGGGGTACTCCTACGAGCAGTACTTC. Translating gives CASSQENRGRGYSYEQYF.

In its sample, this clone was seen once. The chain recombines TRBV30 with TRBJ1-2; D call uncertain. Trimming removed 4 bases at V and 7 bases at J, with 16 bases between. The germline V gene has CDR1 GTSNPN and CDR2 SVGIG (reference sequence). CDR3 length: 13 amino acids. CDR3 nucleotide sequence: TGTGCCTGGAACGGAGTGGGGAACGGTGGCTACACCTTC. Amino acid sequence: CAWNGVGNGGYTF.

The gene calls are TRBV7-2 and TRBJ2-7; TRBD2 matches at 10 bases. The CDR3 contains 15 residues. The trim removed 5 bases at V and 4 bases at J, leaving 8 bases unmatched. Germline loops: CDR1 SGHTA, CDR2 FQGNSA. This CDR3 reads CASSLRLAGAYEQYF. The DNA for the CDR3 is TGTGCCAGCAGCCTGCGGCTAGCGGGAGCGTACGAGCAGTACTTC. The full variable domain, with the rest looked up from reference TRBV7-2 and TRBJ2-7, is GAGVSQSPSNKVTEKGKDVELRCDPISGHTALYWYRQSLGQGLEFLIYFQGNSAPDKSGLPSDRFSAERTGGSVSTLTIQRTQQEDSAVYLCASSLRLAGAYEQYFGPGTRLTVT.

The genes are TRBV19 and TRBJ2-1; 7 bases align to TRBD2. Looked up from germline, CDR1 is LNHDA and CDR2 is SQIVND (reference sequence). The junction had 5 bases not matched to a gene; V was cut back by 2 bases and J by 10 bases. This CDR3 spans 13 amino acids. The CDR3 here is CASSIYAGEEQFF. DNA for the CDR3: TGTGCCAGTAGTATATACGCGGGGGAGGAGCAGTTCTTC.

This clone was recorded once. The rearrangement joins TRBV15 to TRBJ2-1, with D maybe TRBD2 (5 bases). The germline V gene has CDR1 LNHNV and CDR2 YYDKDF (reference sequence). V was pared by 3 bases and J by 1 base, with 13 bases between. This CDR3 spans 16 amino acids. Here the CDR3 DNA reads TGTGCCACCAGCAGTCCCTTAGCGCCTTCCTACAATGAGCAGTTCTTC. As protein: CATSSPLAPSYNEQFF.

The chain uses TRBV5-1 and TRBJ1-3, with 9 bases fitting TRBD1. The CDR3 extends over 17 amino acids. Germline CDR1 reads SGHRS; CDR2 reads YFSETQ. The J segment lost 1 base and the V segment lost 2 bases, leaving 7 bases of the junction unmatched. CDR3 loop: CASSFETGGLSGNTIYF. The CDR3 DNA reads as TGCGCCAGCAGCTTCGAAACAGGGGGCCTTTCTGGAAACACCATATATTTT.

The rearrangement links TRBV29-1 to TRBJ2-1; 8 nucleotides align to TRBD2. The CDR3 runs to 13 residues. The J segment lost 4 bases and the V segment lost 2 bases, leaving 1 base of the junction unmatched. Germline values: CDR1 SQVTM, CDR2 ANQGSEA. CDR3 residues: CSVETSGYNEQFF. The CDR3 DNA reads as TGCAGCGTTGAAACTAGCGGATACAATGAGCAGTTCTTC.

Written as DNA, the CDR3 is TGTGCCAGCCGTAGACTAGCGCCCAATGAGCAGTTCTTC. This codes for CASRRLAPNEQFF. The genes are TRBV2 and TRBJ2-1; 8 nucleotides agree with TRBD2. Germline V lookup: CDR1 SNHLY, CDR2 FYNNEI. The CDR3 covers 13 residues. V was clipped by 8 bases and J by 6 bases; unmatched bases: 6.

This clone came up once. This chain uses TRBV10-3 with TRBJ1-2, with a tentative D call TRBD1 (6 bases). The ends were cut back, 4 bases at V and 3 bases at J, with 9 bases in the middle. Germline V CDR1 and CDR2: ENHRY, SYGVKD. This CDR3 region has 13 residues. CDR3 region: CAISASGDYGYTF. CDR3 bases: TGTGCCATCAGTGCCTCAGGGGACTATGGCTACACCTTC.

The chain carries TRBV6-1 and TRBJ2-1; 7 nucleotides match TRBD2. CDR1 and CDR2 (germline): MNHNS, SASEGT. Trimming removed 2 bases from V and 2 bases from J; junction bases left unmatched: 3. The CDR3 is made up of 15 amino acids. In DNA form, the CDR3 reads TGTGCCAGCAGTGAACGGGGGGTTCCCTACAATGAGCAGTTCTTC. Translation gives CASSERGVPYNEQFF.

The rearrangement joins TRBV29-1 to TRBJ1-1; the match to TRBD1 covers 12 bases. This CDR3 is 14 amino acids long. V trimming: 6 bases; J trimming: 4 bases; junction bases outside the gene matches: 6. In germline, CDR1 is SQVTM, CDR2 ANQGSEA. The CDR3 DNA follows: TGCAGCGTCGGGACAGGGGGCGCGGGCACTGAAGCTTTCTTT. This codes for CSVGTGGAGTEAFF.

This sequence joins TRBV12-3 or TRBV12-4 and TRBJ1-1; no reliable D call. The CDR3 loop spans 10 amino acids. Trimming left V 3 bases short and J 8 bases short, with 4 bases between. The CDR3 DNA is TGTGCCAGCAGTTTGGGGGAAGCTTTCTTT. It codes for CASSLGEAFF.

This chain connects TRBV28 to TRBJ1-6; the D gene is possibly TRBD1 (5 bases). Germline V lookup: CDR1 MDHEN, CDR2 SYDVKM. Trimming cost V 4 bases and J 6 bases, with 13 bases left between them. This CDR3 is built from 15 residues. CDR3 in DNA: TGTGCCAGCAGTTCTACTCACGGGGGTAATTCACCCCTCCACTTT. Its protein product is CASSSTHGGNSPLHF.

The V call is TRBV29-1, the J call TRBJ1-1; D unresolved. V lost 7 bases to trimming and J lost 7 bases, with 10 bases between them. The germline CDR1 and CDR2 sequences are SQVTM and ANQGSEA. The CDR3 is 10 residues long. DNA for the CDR3: TGCAGCGCCCTGGAGAGTGAAGCTTTCTTT. Translated: CSALESEAFF. The full variable domain, completed using reference TRBV29-1 and TRBJ1-1, is SAVISQKPSRDICQRGTSLTIQCQVDSQVTMMFWYRQQPGQSLTLIATANQGSEATYESGFVIDKFPISRPNLTFSTLTVSNMSPEDSSIYLCSALESEAFFGQGTRLTVV.

This chain joins TRBV19 and TRBJ1-4; D remains ambiguous. CDR1 is LNHDA and CDR2 is SQIVND in the germline V gene (reference sequence). Between the trimmed V and J ends, which lost 5 bases and 5 bases, there was a span of 12 bases. The CDR3 totals 14 residues. The CDR3 protein is CASSLRVPNEKLFF. The CDR3 DNA reads TGTGCCAGTAGTTTACGGGTCCCCAATGAAAAACTGTTTTTT.

The chain combines TRBV28 with TRBJ1-2; unclear D gene. Looked up from germline, CDR1 is MDHEN and CDR2 is SYDVKM. The CDR3 contains 12 residues. The V end lost 5 bases, the J end lost 8 bases, and 12 bases lay between the germline ends. The DNA of the CDR3 is TGTGCCAGCAGTCCCCTAACTGAAGGCTACACCTTC. It yields the protein CASSPLTEGYTF.

The chain carries TRBV19 and TRBJ2-2, with no clear D. The CDR3 consists of 11 residues. The V end was cut by 1 base, the J end by 9 bases, with 3 bases between. Germline V gene lookup returns CDR1 LNHDA and CDR2 SQIVND (reference sequence). Here the CDR3 reads CASSIARELFF. In DNA, the CDR3 is TGTGCCAGTAGTATAGCCAGGGAGCTGTTTTTT.

This clone has a handful of counts. This chain joins TRBV5-1 and TRBJ2-3; 11 nucleotides agree with TRBD2. V trimming: 4 bases; J trimming: 11 bases; junction bases outside the gene matches: 18. The CDR3 extends over 17 amino acids. CDR1 is SGHRS, CDR2 YFSETQ, per germline. For the CDR3, the DNA is TGCGCCAGCAGCCCGCTGGCTAGCGGGGGGTTCAAGCCCAAGCAGTATTTT. Amino acids: CASSPLASGGFKPKQYF. The full variable domain, completed using reference TRBV5-1 and TRBJ2-3, is KAGVTQTPRYLIKTRGQQVTLSCSPISGHRSVSWYQQTPGQGLQFLFEYFSETQRNKGNFPGRFSGRQFSNSRSEMNVSTLELGDSALYLCASSPLASGGFKPKQYFGPGTRLTVL.

The chain joins TRBV6-1 to TRBJ2-1, with D possibly TRBD2 on 7 matching bases. The CDR3 contains 13 residues. Looked up from germline, CDR1 is MNHNS and CDR2 is SASEGT. V was cut by 3 bases and J by 8 bases, with 11 bases left in between. CDR3 coding DNA: TGTGCCAGCAGTGACAGGGAGGGGGATGAGCAGTTCTTC. This translates into CASSDREGDEQFF.